This TCR beta chain was observed in a study of shared clonotypes between healthy human individuals. Method: immunoSEQ multiplex PCR; TCRdb's copy keeps in-frame clones and lacks some. The sample carries some 2 million clones, 85% to 95% recorded once. Germline V gives CDR1 SGHNT, CDR2 YYREEE (reference sequence). The CDR3 consists of 13 residues. The V end was cut by 2 bases, the J end by 5 bases, with 8 bases between. With regard to this clone: Additional DNA sequences in this sample encode the identical CDR3.

The origin of this receptor is a man aged 18 to 30 in good health. This rearrangement joins TRBV5-4 to TRBJ2-1; D unclear. Material for sequencing was naive CD4+ T cells sorted from blood. Noted subset: CD45RA+ positively selected. The CDR3: CASSLRTDNEQFF. The CDR3 DNA reads as TGTGCCAGCAGCTTACGGACGGACAATGAGCAGTTCTTC.